What follows are 13 T cell receptor beta chains derived from one specimen sequenced in a study of cytomegalovirus exposure and HLA in healthy donors. The method was immunoSEQ multiplex PCR; TCRdb's version includes in-frame clones alone and lacks a portion of them. The sample gives about 110,000 clones, 95% of which show up once; roughly 0.67% is in the top ten. The sequenced material came from PBMCs. These receptors all stem from a woman younger than 30 in good health and CMV-seronegative.

The chain couples TRBV27 to TRBJ2-1; the match to TRBD2 covers 9 bases. The V and J ends lost 5 bases and 11 bases, in that order; junction bases with no gene match: 13. This CDR3 is 15 amino acids long. CDR1 and CDR2 from the germline V gene are MNHEY and SMNVEV (reference sequence). This chain's CDR3 is CASSLQAGGGAKQFF. The CDR3 region has the DNA TGTGCCAGCAGTCTCCAAGCGGGGGGTGGTGCGAAGCAGTTCTTC.

CDR3 bases: TGCGCCAGCAGCCAAGGAGGACAGTGGTATACAGATACGCAGTATTTT. Protein sequence: CASSQGGQWYTDTQYF. This chain links TRBV4-1 with TRBJ2-3; D possibly corresponds to TRBD1 (6 bases). The V gene lost 1 base and the J gene lost 3 bases, with 14 bases spanning the gap. In germline, CDR1 is MGHRA, CDR2 YSYEKL. The CDR3 is 16 amino acids.

V gene TRBV6-1 combines with J gene TRBJ1-1, with 10 bases fitting TRBD1. CDR1 MNHNS and CDR2 SASEGT come from the germline V gene. V gave up 2 bases and J gave up 8 bases; unmatched junction bases: 14. The CDR3 totals 17 residues. CDR3 nucleotides: TGTGCCAGCAGTGAACGGGACAGGGGCCTTCTAAAGGGGGAAGCTTTCTTT. Translated, it gives CASSERDRGLLKGEAFF.

The rearrangement joins TRBV7-9 to TRBJ1-1; TRBD1 matches 9 bases. In germline, CDR1 is SEHNR, CDR2 FQNEAQ (reference sequence). This CDR3 is 15 amino acids long. With V trimmed by 1 base and J by 4 bases, 4 bases remained unmatched. Here the CDR3 reads CASSLVGTGSTEAFF. The CDR3, as DNA: TGTGCCAGCAGCTTAGTAGGGACAGGGTCCACTGAAGCTTTCTTT.

V usage is TRBV30 and J usage is TRBJ1-3, with no clear D. The germline CDR1 and CDR2 sequences are GTSNPN and SVGIG (reference sequence). V lost 3 bases to trimming and J lost 0 bases, with 9 bases between them. CDR3 length equals 14 residues. The CDR3 bases are TGTGCCTGGAGAGTTGAGTTCTCTGGAAACACCATATATTTT. Amino acids: CAWRVEFSGNTIYF.

The chain carries TRBV5-6 and TRBJ2-3, with TRBD1 matching 7 bases. Trimming removed 0 bases from V and 7 bases from J; junction bases left unmatched: 11. The CDR3 has 16 amino acids. CDR1 and CDR2 (germline): SGHDT, YYEEEE. The CDR3 coding sequence is TGTGCCAGCAGCTTGGGGTCGGTTCAGGGGGTTCATACGCAGTATTTT. Protein product: CASSLGSVQGVHTQYF.

The chain has TRBV6-6 and TRBJ2-3; 10 bases match TRBD2. The germline V gene has CDR1 MNHNY and CDR2 SVGAGI (reference sequence). The CDR3 is 16 amino acids. V was pared by 0 bases and J by 5 bases, with 5 bases of the junction left unmatched. The CDR3 is CASSYSGLALVDTQYF. In DNA, the CDR3 is TGTGCCAGCAGTTACTCGGGACTAGCGTTAGTAGATACGCAGTATTTT.

This clone has just one count. The chain has TRBV18 and TRBJ1-1, with 9 bases matching TRBD1. CDR3 length: 15 amino acids. CDR1 KGHSH and CDR2 LQKENI come from the germline V gene. V gave up 5 bases and J gave up 4 bases; unmatched junction bases: 8. The CDR3 loop reads CASSAGTGSRTEAFF. Written as DNA, the CDR3 is TGTGCCAGCTCAGCTGGGACAGGGAGCCGCACTGAAGCTTTCTTT. The full variable domain, its missing parts supplied by reference TRBV18 and TRBJ1-1, is NAGVMQNPRHLVRRRGQEARLRCSPMKGHSHVYWYRQLPEEGLKFMVYLQKENIIDESGMPKERFSAEFPKEGPSILRIQQVVRGDSAAYFCASSAGTGSRTEAFFGQGTRLTVV.

This chain joins TRBV19 and TRBJ2-5; 10 bases fit TRBD2. This CDR3 is built from 14 residues. Germline CDR1 LNHDA, CDR2 SQIVND (reference sequence). The V segment lost 6 bases and the J segment 5 bases; nucleotides outside the gene matches: 6. The CDR3 DNA reads TGTGCCAGTAGCCAACTAGCGGGAAGGGAGACCCAGTACTTC. Protein: CASSQLAGRETQYF.

This chain joins TRBV9 and TRBJ1-2, with D possibly being TRBD1 (5 bases). There are 13 residues in the CDR3. Trimming left V 2 bases short and J 4 bases short, with 9 bases between. Germline loops: CDR1 SGDLS, CDR2 YYNGEE. The CDR3 sequence: CASSVDSLYGYTF. CDR3 nucleotides: TGTGCCAGCAGCGTCGACAGTCTCTATGGCTACACCTTC.

This clone came up once. The V and J genes are TRBV7-6 and TRBJ2-2, with TRBD1 identical over 8 bases. J lost 6 bases, V lost 5 bases, and 8 bases had no gene match. The CDR3 totals 15 residues. Germline loops: CDR1 SGHVS, CDR2 FNYEAQ. The CDR3 here is CASSEIQGVAGELFF. DNA of the CDR3: TGTGCCAGCAGCGAGATACAGGGGGTGGCCGGGGAGCTGTTTTTT. The entire variable domain, with the rest obtained from reference TRBV7-6 and TRBJ2-2, is as follows: GAGVSQSPRYKVTKRGQDVALRCDPISGHVSLYWYRQALGQGPEFLTYFNYEAQQDKSGLPNDRFSAERPEGSISTLTIQRTEQRDSAMYRCASSEIQGVAGELFFGEGSRLTVL.

J is TRBJ2-3 and V is TRBV7-2; 12 bases fit TRBD2. Germline CDR1 and CDR2: SGHTA and FQGNSA. CDR3 length: 18 residues. Trimming cost V 1 base and J 0 bases; bases outside gene matches: 5. CDR3 nucleotides: TGTGCCAGCAGCTTAGAACTAGCGGGGGGACTTAGCACAGATACGCAGTATTTT. Its protein product is CASSLELAGGLSTDTQYF.

This clone was recorded only once. The rearrangement joins TRBV7-8 to TRBJ2-2; D possibly corresponds to TRBD1 (6 bases). Trimming left V 4 bases short and J 1 base short, with 10 bases between. Germline V gene lookup returns CDR1 SGHVS and CDR2 FQNEAQ. The CDR3 is 15 residues long. In DNA form, the CDR3 reads TGTGCCAGCAGCTATACGACAGGGAACACCGGGGAGCTGTTTTTT. This translates into CASSYTTGNTGELFF.